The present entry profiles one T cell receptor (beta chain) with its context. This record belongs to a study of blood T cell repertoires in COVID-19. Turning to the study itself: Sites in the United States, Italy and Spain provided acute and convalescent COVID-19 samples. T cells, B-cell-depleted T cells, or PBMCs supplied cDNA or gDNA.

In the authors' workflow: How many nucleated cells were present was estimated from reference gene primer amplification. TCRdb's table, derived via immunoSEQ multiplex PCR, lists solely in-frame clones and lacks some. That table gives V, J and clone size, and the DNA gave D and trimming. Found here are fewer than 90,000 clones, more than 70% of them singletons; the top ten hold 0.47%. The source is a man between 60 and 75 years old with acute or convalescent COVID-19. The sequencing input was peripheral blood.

CDR3 in DNA: TGTGCCAGTAGGATCCTGGGCGCAGAAGCTTTCTTT. Its protein is CASRILGAEAFF. V is TRBV19 and J is TRBJ1-1; no clear D gene. The V end lost 6 bases, the J end lost 8 bases, and 13 bases lay between the germline ends. Germline CDR1 is LNHDA and CDR2 is SQIVND (reference sequence). The CDR3 has 12 residues.